This TCR beta chain was sequenced during a study of T cells in women clearing cervical HPV infection. Overall study: Case blood was drawn a median approximately 150 days after lesion detection. Whole-study findings and limits: TRBV6-7 abundance was lower in cases than controls (around 0.1% versus 0.15%).

Measured with immunoSEQ multiplex PCR; TCRdb has only the in-frame clones, and not every one. In total, the table holds roughly 31,000 clones. All participants had a single incident cervical HPV16 infection, and prevalent HPV16 infections were excluded. MY09/MY11 PCR detected cervical HPV DNA; dot-blot assigned genotypes. The CDR3 extends over 17 amino acids. CDR1 and CDR2 (germline): DFQATT, SNEGSKA (reference sequence). The V segment lost 0 bases and the J segment 5 bases; nucleotides outside the gene matches: 5. For this clone: As yet, its antigen is unknown. The missing CDR3 end, 3 residues past where the read stops, is filled in from the germline J gene.

The V and J genes are TRBV20-1 and TRBJ1-6; 12 nucleotides match TRBD1. The sequencing input was blood buffy coat. The clonotype originates from a woman aged 18 to 75 with a cervical HPV16 infection that either progressed to CIN3+ or cleared (not recorded which). CDR3 bases read: TGCAGTGCTAGAGATCAGGGACAGGGGGCCAATAATTCACCC. The encoded protein is CSARDQGQGANNSP. The CDR3 as a whole reads CSARDQGQGANNSPLHF.